What follows are 22 T cell receptor beta chains derived from one specimen sequenced in a study of cytomegalovirus exposure and HLA in healthy donors. Researchers ran the PCR with 60 Vbeta and 13 Jbeta primers. The repertoire was sequenced with immunoSEQ multiplex PCR; TCRdb's copy has only in-frame clones and lacks some. Of 150,000 to 200,000 clones detected, approximately 83% appear once; the ten largest clones hold 3% to 3.5%. The sequencing input was PBMCs. The source is a male donor in good health and CMV-seronegative.

The chain is built from TRBV9 and TRBJ1-2; TRBD1 agrees at 11 bases. Germline V gene lookup returns CDR1 SGDLS and CDR2 YYNGEE. The ends lost 3 bases at V and 6 bases at J; junction bases unmatched: 7. The CDR3 totals 15 residues. CDR3 amino acids: CASSERRTGGHGYTF. The DNA of the CDR3 is TGTGCCAGCAGCGAACGACGGACAGGGGGCCATGGCTACACCTTC.

The V gene is TRBV5-1, the J gene TRBJ2-3; a weak D match, TRBD1 (5 bases). CDR3 length: 14 residues. In germline, CDR1 is SGHRS, CDR2 YFSETQ. Trimming stripped 7 bases from V and 4 bases from J, with 16 bases between. The CDR3: CASRASQGADTQYF. CDR3 sequence (DNA): TGCGCCAGCCGAGCTTCTCAGGGTGCAGATACGCAGTATTTT.

The chain carries TRBV11-3 and TRBJ2-3; 8 bases fit TRBD1. From germline, CDR1 is SGHNT and CDR2 YENEEA. Trimming took 3 bases from V and 4 from J; bases not matched to a gene: 3. This CDR3 contains 14 residues. For the CDR3, the DNA is TGTGCCAGCAGCTTGGGGGGACAGGCAGATACGCAGTATTTT. Amino acid sequence: CASSLGGQADTQYF.

The sample holds one count of this clone. The chain uses TRBV25-1 and TRBJ2-4; 7 nucleotides line up with TRBD1. Trimming took 5 bases from V and 7 from J; bases not matched to a gene: 11. The CDR3 runs 15 residues. CDR1 is MGHDK and CDR2 is SYGVNS in the germline V gene. The CDR3 nucleotides read TGTGCCAGCAGTCCCCGGACAGGAGTTAATAACATTCAGTACTTC. Translation gives CASSPRTGVNNIQYF.

The chain joins TRBV4-3 to TRBJ2-1; the match to TRBD2 covers 12 bases. Germline CDR1 and CDR2: LGHNA and YSLEER. The V gene end was trimmed by 0 bases and the J gene end by 1 base; junction bases not matched to a gene: 4. The CDR3 length is 18 residues. CDR3 in amino acids: CASSQDTLAGGSYNEQFF. CDR3 DNA sequence: TGCGCCAGCAGCCAAGATACGCTAGCGGGAGGGTCCTACAATGAGCAGTTCTTC.

The J gene is TRBJ2-7, the V gene TRBV5-5, with 9 bases that match TRBD2. The CDR3 loop spans 15 amino acids. The V gene's germline CDR1 is SGHKS and CDR2 YYEKEE (reference sequence). J lost 1 base, V lost 2 bases, and 4 bases had no gene match. This chain's CDR3 is CASSLGLAFSYEQYF. For the CDR3, the DNA is TGTGCCAGCAGCTTAGGACTAGCGTTTTCCTACGAGCAGTACTTC.

The rearrangement joins TRBV28 to TRBJ2-7; 16 bases fit TRBD2. Trimming at V came to 3 bases and at J to 1 base, leaving 6 bases not matched to a gene. Germline V gene lookup returns CDR1 MDHEN and CDR2 SYDVKM. This CDR3 comprises 18 residues. The CDR3 sequence: CASSFGTSGGAWSYEQYF. DNA for the CDR3: TGTGCCAGCAGTTTCGGGACTAGCGGGGGGGCTTGGTCCTACGAGCAGTACTTC. The full variable domain, completed using reference TRBV28 and TRBJ2-7, is DVKVTQSSRYLVKRTGEKVFLECVQDMDHENMFWYRQDPGLGLRLIYFSYDVKMKEKGDIPEGYSVSREKKERFSLILESASTNQTSMYLCASSFGTSGGAWSYEQYFGPGTRLTVT.

The V gene is TRBV7-2, the J gene TRBJ2-5; D might be TRBD2 (5 bases). This CDR3 comprises 12 residues. V lost 5 bases and J 5 bases, leaving 9 bases between the germline ends. Per the germline V gene, CDR1 is SGHTA and CDR2 is FQGNSA. CDR3 DNA sequence: TGTGCCAGCAGCCCCTCGGGGGAGACCCAGTACTTC. Translated: CASSPSGETQYF. Looking up the rest from reference TRBV7-2 and TRBJ2-5 gives the full variable domain: GAGVSQSPSNKVTEKGKDVELRCDPISGHTALYWYRQSLGQGLEFLIYFQGNSAPDKSGLPSDRFSAERTGGSVSTLTIQRTQQEDSAVYLCASSPSGETQYFGPGTRLLVL.

This chain uses TRBV4-3 with TRBJ2-1, with a tentative D call TRBD1 (6 bases). Germline CDR1 reads LGHNA; CDR2 reads YSLEER. Trimming removed 0 bases at V and 10 bases at J, with 16 bases between. This CDR3 contains 15 residues. The CDR3 DNA follows: TGCGCCAGCAGCCAAGAGGGTCGGACAGAAGGCGAGCAGTTCTTC. It is translated as CASSQEGRTEGEQFF.

The gene calls are TRBV30 and TRBJ2-5; TRBD2 might be the D (7 bases). Germline V CDR1 and CDR2: GTSNPN, SVGIG (reference sequence). V was pared by 0 bases and J by 5 bases, with 13 bases between. The CDR3 is made up of 14 amino acids. CDR3 amino acids: CAWSVGGGVETQYF. CDR3 in DNA: TGTGCCTGGAGTGTAGGGGGGGGCGTCGAGACCCAGTACTTC.

The J gene is TRBJ2-4, the V gene TRBV10-3, with 7 bases matching TRBD2. The CDR3 is made up of 14 amino acids. CDR1 is ENHRY and CDR2 is SYGVKD in the germline V gene. J gave up 11 bases and V 2 bases, and 9 bases lay outside the gene matches. The DNA of the CDR3 is TGTGCCATCAGTGAGCGGACTAGTCCACCCCTTCAGTACTTC. This sequence encodes CAISERTSPPLQYF.

The V call is TRBV4-1, the J call TRBJ2-1; a possible D gene is TRBD2 (6 bases). V lost 2 bases and J lost 0, with 8 bases in between. Germline CDR1 reads MGHRA; CDR2 reads YSYEKL. This CDR3 is 15 amino acids long. In DNA form, the CDR3 reads TGCGCCAGCAGCCAATTGGGGGGCTCCTACAATGAGCAGTTCTTC. It yields the protein CASSQLGGSYNEQFF.

The chain is built from TRBV9 and TRBJ1-1, with TRBD1 as a possible D gene (5 bases). Between the trimmed V and J ends, which lost 5 bases and 4 bases, there was a span of 12 bases. The CDR3 length is 13 residues. Germline CDR1 and CDR2: SGDLS and YYNGEE. For the CDR3, the DNA is TGTGCCAGCAGTGCGACAGAGACCACTGAAGCTTTCTTT. Amino acids: CASSATETTEAFF.

This sequence joins TRBV19 and TRBJ1-5, with 9 nucleotides matching TRBD1. With V trimmed by 1 base and J by 1 base, 5 bases remained unmatched. Germline CDR1 and CDR2: LNHDA and SQIVND (reference sequence). The CDR3 length is 17 residues. The chain's CDR3 is CASSIGGTGTSNQPQHF. Here the CDR3 DNA reads TGTGCCAGTAGTATAGGGGGGACAGGGACGAGCAATCAGCCCCAGCATTTT.

The chain combines TRBV2 with TRBJ1-2; D remains ambiguous. Germline V gene lookup returns CDR1 SNHLY and CDR2 FYNNEI. The CDR3 extends over 11 amino acids. Between the trimmed V and J ends, which lost 8 bases and 11 bases, there was a span of 15 bases. Here the CDR3 reads CASHREVGYTF. The DNA for the CDR3 is TGTGCCAGCCACCGGGAGGTCGGGTACACCTTC.

This sequence joins TRBV9 and TRBJ1-6; TRBD1 matches at 7 bases. CDR3 length equals 15 residues. Looked up from germline, CDR1 is SGDLS and CDR2 is YYNGEE. Trimming removed 0 bases from V and 7 bases from J; junction bases left unmatched: 4. CDR3 in DNA: TGTGCCAGCAGCGTAGAGGGGGCCATCAATTCACCCCTCCACTTT. Its translation is CASSVEGAINSPLHF.

The V and J genes are TRBV18 and TRBJ1-6, with a weak D call TRBD1 (5 bases). The CDR3 has 17 residues. Trimming pared 4 bases from V and 0 bases from J, leaving 13 bases between. Germline assignment: CDR1 KGHSH and CDR2 LQKENI. The CDR3 nucleotides read TGTGCCAGCTCACAGATCGACAGAAGCTCCTATAATTCACCCCTCCACTTT. The encoded protein is CASSQIDRSSYNSPLHF.

The V and J genes are TRBV7-9 and TRBJ1-5; possibly TRBD1 for D (5 bases). The germline V gene has CDR1 SEHNR and CDR2 FQNEAQ (reference sequence). This CDR3 region has 15 residues. V dropped 5 bases and J dropped 3 bases, with 14 bases sitting between them. For the CDR3, the DNA is TGTGCCAGCAGCCCCCTGGGGGGTCTCAATCAGCCCCAGCATTTT. Encoded protein: CASSPLGGLNQPQHF.

The V gene is TRBV4-1, the J gene TRBJ1-3; 7 bases line up with TRBD1. The CDR3 spans 16 residues. The J segment lost 0 bases and the V segment lost 4 bases, leaving 6 bases of the junction unmatched. Germline CDR1 and CDR2: MGHRA and YSYEKL. The CDR3 DNA reads TGCGCCAGCAGCCGCGGTCAGGGGGTCTCTGGAAACACCATATATTTT. The encoded protein is CASSRGQGVSGNTIYF.

The chain carries TRBV2 and TRBJ1-1; no firm D call. Trimming took off 3 bases at V and 0 bases at J, with 5 bases between the two ends. CDR3 length: 13 residues. Germline V gene sequence: CDR1 SNHLY, CDR2 FYNNEI. The CDR3 nucleotides are TGTGCCAGCAGTGACAGGTTGAACACTGAAGCTTTCTTT. It codes for CASSDRLNTEAFF. The entire variable domain, with the rest obtained from reference TRBV2 and TRBJ1-1, is as follows: EPEVTQTPSHQVTQMGQEVILRCVPISNHLYFYWYRQILGQKVEFLVSFYNNEISEKSEIFDDQFSVERPDGSNFTLKIRSTKLEDSAMYFCASSDRLNTEAFFGQGTRLTVV.

The V and J genes are TRBV5-1 and TRBJ2-5, with D maybe TRBD2 (7 bases). The CDR3 is made up of 16 amino acids. CDR1 is SGHRS and CDR2 is YFSETQ in the germline V gene. Trimming took off 4 bases at V and 4 bases at J, with 20 bases between the two ends. Here the CDR3 DNA reads TGCGCCAGCAGCCTACCGAGAGGGGGGACTACAGAGACCCAGTACTTC. It codes for CASSLPRGGTTETQYF.

This sequence joins TRBV28 and TRBJ1-1; 9 positions match TRBD1. The CDR3 contains 13 residues. V was clipped by 6 bases and J by 12 bases; unmatched bases: 11. Germline assignment: CDR1 MDHEN and CDR2 SYDVKM. The CDR3 protein is CASSGARTGVTFF. DNA for the CDR3: TGTGCCAGCAGCGGAGCTCGGACAGGGGTAACTTTCTTT.